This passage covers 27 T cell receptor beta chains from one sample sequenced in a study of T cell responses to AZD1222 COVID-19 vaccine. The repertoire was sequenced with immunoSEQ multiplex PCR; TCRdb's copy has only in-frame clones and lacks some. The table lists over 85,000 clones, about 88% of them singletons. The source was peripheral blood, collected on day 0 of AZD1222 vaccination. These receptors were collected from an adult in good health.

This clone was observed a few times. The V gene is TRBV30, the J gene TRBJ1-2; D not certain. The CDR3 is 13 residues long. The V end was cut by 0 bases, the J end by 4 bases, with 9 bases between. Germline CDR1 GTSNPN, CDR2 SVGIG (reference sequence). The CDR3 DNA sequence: TGTGCCTGGAGTGTAAAGGCCCTCTATGGCTACACCTTC. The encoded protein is CAWSVKALYGYTF.

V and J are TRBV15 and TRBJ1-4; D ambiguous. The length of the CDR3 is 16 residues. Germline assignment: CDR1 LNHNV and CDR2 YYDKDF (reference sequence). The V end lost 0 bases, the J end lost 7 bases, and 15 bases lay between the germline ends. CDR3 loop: CATSRDRKGGGEKLFF. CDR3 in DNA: TGTGCCACCAGCAGAGATAGGAAGGGAGGAGGTGAAAAACTGTTTTTT.

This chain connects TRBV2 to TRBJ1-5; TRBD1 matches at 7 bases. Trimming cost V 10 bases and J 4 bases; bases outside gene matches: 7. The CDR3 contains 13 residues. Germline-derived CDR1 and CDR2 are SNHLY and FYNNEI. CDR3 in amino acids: CATSGQQNQPQHF. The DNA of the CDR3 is TGTGCCACCTCGGGACAGCAAAATCAGCCCCAGCATTTT.

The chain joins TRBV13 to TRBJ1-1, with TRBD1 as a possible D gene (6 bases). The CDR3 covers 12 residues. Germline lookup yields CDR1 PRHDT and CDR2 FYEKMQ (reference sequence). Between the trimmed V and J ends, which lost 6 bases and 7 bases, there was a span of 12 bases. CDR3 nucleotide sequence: TGTGCCAGCAGACAAAGGGGGTTTGAAGCTTTCTTT. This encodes CASRQRGFEAFF.

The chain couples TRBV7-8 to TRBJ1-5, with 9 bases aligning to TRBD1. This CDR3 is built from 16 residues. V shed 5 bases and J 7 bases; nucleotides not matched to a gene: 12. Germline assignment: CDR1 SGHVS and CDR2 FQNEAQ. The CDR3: CASSPGNRDRAQPQHF. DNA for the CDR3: TGTGCCAGCAGCCCGGGGAACCGGGACAGGGCCCAGCCCCAGCATTTT. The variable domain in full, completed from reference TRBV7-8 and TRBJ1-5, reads GAGVSQSPRYKVAKRGQDVALRCDPISGHVSLFWYQQALGQGPEFLTYFQNEAQLDKSGLPSDRFFAERPEGSVSTLKIQRTQQEDSAVYLCASSPGNRDRAQPQHFGDGTRLSIL.

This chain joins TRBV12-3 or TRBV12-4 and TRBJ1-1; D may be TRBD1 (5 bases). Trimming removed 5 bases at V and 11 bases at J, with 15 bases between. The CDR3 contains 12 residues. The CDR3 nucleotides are TGTGCCAGCAGTAATCCCGGGGCCACGGCTTTCTTT. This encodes CASSNPGATAFF.

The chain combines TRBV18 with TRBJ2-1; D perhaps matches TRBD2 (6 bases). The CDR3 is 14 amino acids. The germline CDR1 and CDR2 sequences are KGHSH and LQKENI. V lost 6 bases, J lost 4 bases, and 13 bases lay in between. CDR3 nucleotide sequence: TGTGCCAGCTCCTTGGAGGGGAGGTACAATGAGCAGTTCTTC. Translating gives CASSLEGRYNEQFF.

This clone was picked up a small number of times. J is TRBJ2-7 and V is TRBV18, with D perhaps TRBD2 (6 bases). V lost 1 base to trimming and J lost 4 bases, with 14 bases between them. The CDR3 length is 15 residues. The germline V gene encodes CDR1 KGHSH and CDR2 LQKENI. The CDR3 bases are TGTGCCAGCTCACCACAGGGAGGTGGGTTTTACGAGCAGTACTTC. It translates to CASSPQGGGFYEQYF.

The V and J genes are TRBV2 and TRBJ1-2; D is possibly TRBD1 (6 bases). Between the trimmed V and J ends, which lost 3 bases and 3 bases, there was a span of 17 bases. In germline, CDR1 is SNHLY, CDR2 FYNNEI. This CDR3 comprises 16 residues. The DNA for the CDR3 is TGTGCCAGCAGTGACAGGGCAGGGGTTATCGACTATGGCTACACCTTC. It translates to CASSDRAGVIDYGYTF.

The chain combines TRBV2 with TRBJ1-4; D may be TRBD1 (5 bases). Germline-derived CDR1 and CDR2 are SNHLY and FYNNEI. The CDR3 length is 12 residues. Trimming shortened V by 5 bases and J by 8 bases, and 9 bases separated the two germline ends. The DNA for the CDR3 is TGTGCCAGCAGTACAGACAGCGAAAAACTGTTTTTT. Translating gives CASSTDSEKLFF. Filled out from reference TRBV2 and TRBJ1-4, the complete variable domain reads EPEVTQTPSHQVTQMGQEVILRCVPISNHLYFYWYRQILGQKVEFLVSFYNNEISEKSEIFDDQFSVERPDGSNFTLKIRSTKLEDSAMYFCASSTDSEKLFFGSGTQLSVL.

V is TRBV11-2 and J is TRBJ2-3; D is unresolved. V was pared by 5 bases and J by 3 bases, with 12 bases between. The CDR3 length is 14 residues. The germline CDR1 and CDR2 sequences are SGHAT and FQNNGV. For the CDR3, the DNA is TGTGCCAGCAGCCGTACTTTGGGAACAGATACGCAGTATTTT. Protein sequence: CASSRTLGTDTQYF.

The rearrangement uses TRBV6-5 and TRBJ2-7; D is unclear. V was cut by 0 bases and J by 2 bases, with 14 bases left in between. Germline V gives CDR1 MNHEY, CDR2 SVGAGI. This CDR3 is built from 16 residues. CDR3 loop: CASSYSRWRGTYEQYF. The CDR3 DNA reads TGTGCCAGCAGTTACTCCCGCTGGAGAGGAACCTACGAGCAGTACTTC.

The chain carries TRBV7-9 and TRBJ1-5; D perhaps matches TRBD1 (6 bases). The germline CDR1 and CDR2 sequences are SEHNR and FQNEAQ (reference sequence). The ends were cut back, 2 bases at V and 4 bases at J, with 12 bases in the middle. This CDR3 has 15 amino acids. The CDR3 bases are TGTGCCAGCAGCTTATCCGGGACAAGAAATCAGCCCCAGCATTTT. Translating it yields CASSLSGTRNQPQHF.

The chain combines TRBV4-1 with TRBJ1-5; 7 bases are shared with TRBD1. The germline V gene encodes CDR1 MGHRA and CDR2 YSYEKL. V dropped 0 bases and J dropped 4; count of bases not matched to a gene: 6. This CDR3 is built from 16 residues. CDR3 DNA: TGCGCCAGCAGCCAAGATGTGTCAGGGGGAAATCAGCCCCAGCATTTT. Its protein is CASSQDVSGGNQPQHF.

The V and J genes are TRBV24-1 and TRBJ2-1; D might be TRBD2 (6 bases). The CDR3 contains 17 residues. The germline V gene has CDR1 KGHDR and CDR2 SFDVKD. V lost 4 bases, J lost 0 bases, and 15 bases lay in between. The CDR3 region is CATSETGTSSSYNEQFF. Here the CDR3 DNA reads TGTGCCACCAGTGAAACCGGGACTTCCAGCTCCTACAATGAGCAGTTCTTC.

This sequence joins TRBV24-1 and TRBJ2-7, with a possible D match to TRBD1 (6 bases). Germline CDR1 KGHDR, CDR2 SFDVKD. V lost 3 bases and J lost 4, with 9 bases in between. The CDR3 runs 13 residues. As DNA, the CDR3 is TGTGCCACCAGTGATCCCGGACAGTACGAGCAGTACTTC. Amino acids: CATSDPGQYEQYF.

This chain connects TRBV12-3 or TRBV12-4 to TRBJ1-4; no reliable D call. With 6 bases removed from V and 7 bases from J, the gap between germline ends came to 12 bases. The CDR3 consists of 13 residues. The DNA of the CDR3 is TGTGCCAGCAGCCTAAGTGGGGTTGAAAAACTGTTTTTT. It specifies CASSLSGVEKLFF.

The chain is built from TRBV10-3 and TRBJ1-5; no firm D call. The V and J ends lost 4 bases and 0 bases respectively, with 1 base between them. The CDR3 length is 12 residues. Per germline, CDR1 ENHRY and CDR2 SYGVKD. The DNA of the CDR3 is TGTGCCATCAGTGCTAGCAATCAGCCCCAGCATTTT. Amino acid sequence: CAISASNQPQHF.

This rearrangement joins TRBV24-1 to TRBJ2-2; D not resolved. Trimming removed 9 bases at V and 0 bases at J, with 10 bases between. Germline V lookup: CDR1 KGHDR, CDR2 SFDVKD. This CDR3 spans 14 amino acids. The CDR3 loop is CATSETSNTGELFF. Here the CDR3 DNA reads TGTGCCACCTCGGAGACTTCGAACACCGGGGAGCTGTTTTTT.

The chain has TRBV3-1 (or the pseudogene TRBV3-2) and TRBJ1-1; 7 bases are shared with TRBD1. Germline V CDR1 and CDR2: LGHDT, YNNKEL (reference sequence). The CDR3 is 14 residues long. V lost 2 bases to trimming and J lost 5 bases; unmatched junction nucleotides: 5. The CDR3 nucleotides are TGTGCCAGCAGCCAACGCAGGGGGAGGACTGAAGCTTTCTTT. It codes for CASSQRRGRTEAFF.

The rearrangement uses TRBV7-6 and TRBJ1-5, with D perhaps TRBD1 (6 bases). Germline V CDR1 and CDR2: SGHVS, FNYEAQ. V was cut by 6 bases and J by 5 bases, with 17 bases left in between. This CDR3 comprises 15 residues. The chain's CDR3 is CASSGEAGAYQPQHF. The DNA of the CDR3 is TGTGCCAGCAGTGGAGAGGCAGGGGCTTATCAGCCCCAGCATTTT.

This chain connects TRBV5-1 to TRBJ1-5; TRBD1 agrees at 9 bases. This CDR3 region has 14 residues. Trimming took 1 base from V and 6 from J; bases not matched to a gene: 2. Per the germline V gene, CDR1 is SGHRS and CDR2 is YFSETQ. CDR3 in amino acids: CASSLTGGVQPQHF. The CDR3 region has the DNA TGCGCCAGCAGCTTGACAGGGGGCGTTCAGCCCCAGCATTTT.

CDR3 region: CATETSGAPEQFF. Written as DNA, the CDR3 is TGTGCCACTGAGACTAGCGGGGCGCCTGAGCAGTTCTTC. The chain recombines TRBV6-5 with TRBJ2-1; TRBD2 matches at 11 bases. This CDR3 has 13 amino acids. Unmatched junction bases numbered 8, after V lost 10 bases and J lost 9 bases. Germline values: CDR1 MNHEY, CDR2 SVGAGI.

CDR3 in DNA: TGTGCCAGCAGTGGGTGGACAGGAGGTGAAAAACTGTTTTTT. Translated, it gives CASSGWTGGEKLFF. The chain employs TRBV5-6 and TRBJ1-4; 7 positions match TRBD1. V lost 5 bases and J lost 7; bases outside the gene matches: 8. This CDR3 has 14 amino acids. CDR1 and CDR2 from the germline V gene are SGHDT and YYEEEE. Full variable domain (missing parts from reference TRBV5-6 and TRBJ1-4): DAGVTQSPTHLIKTRGQQVTLRCSPKSGHDTVSWYQQALGQGPQFIFQYYEEEERQRGNFPDRFSGHQFPNYSSELNVNALLLGDSALYLCASSGWTGGEKLFFGSGTQLSVL.

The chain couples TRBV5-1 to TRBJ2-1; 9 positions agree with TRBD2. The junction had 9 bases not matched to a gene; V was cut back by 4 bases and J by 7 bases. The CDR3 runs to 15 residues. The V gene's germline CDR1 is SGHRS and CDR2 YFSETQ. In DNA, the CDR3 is TGCGCCAGCAGCCTGACTAGCGGTCTTTTGAATGAGCAGTTCTTC. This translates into CASSLTSGLLNEQFF.

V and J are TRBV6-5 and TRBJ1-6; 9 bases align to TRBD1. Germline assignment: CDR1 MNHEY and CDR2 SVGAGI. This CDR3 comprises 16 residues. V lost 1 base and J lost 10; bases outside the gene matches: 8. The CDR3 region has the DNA TGTGCCAGCAGTTACTATGGACAGGGGTCTTCCTCACCCCTCCACTTT. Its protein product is CASSYYGQGSSSPLHF.

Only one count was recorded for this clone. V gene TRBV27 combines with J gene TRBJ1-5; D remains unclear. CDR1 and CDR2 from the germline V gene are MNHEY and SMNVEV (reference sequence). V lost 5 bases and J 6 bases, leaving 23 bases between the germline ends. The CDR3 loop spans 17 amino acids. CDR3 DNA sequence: TGTGCCAGCAGTCCGACAAACGTTGGGGTGGTAGGTCAGCCCCAGCATTTT. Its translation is CASSPTNVGVVGQPQHF.